Detailed here is one T cell receptor (beta chain). The antigen is not known. J gave up 8 bases and V 3 bases, and 8 bases lay outside the gene matches. The CDR3 extends over 15 amino acids. Sequenced by immunoSEQ multiplex PCR; TCRdb stores in-frame clones only, minus some. The profile shows approximately 2.5 million clones, 93% of them singletons. This sample was included in a study of shared clonotypes between healthy human individuals. Points from the study as a whole: Rarefaction showed that sequencing of sorted subsets was incomplete (despite large depth).

This TCR was sampled from a young man in good health. Some clones in this sample may be carry-over from other donors' samples. The material sequenced was naive CD4+ T cells from PBMCs. The sample's subset: CD45RA+ positively selected. The V call is TRBV5-3, the J call TRBJ2-1; 10 bases line up with TRBD1. TRBV5-3 carries the ORF label, with uncertain function. The DNA for the CDR3 is TGTGCCAGAAGCTCAGGACAGGGGGAGAACGATGAGCAGTTCTTC. It specifies CARSSGQGENDEQFF.